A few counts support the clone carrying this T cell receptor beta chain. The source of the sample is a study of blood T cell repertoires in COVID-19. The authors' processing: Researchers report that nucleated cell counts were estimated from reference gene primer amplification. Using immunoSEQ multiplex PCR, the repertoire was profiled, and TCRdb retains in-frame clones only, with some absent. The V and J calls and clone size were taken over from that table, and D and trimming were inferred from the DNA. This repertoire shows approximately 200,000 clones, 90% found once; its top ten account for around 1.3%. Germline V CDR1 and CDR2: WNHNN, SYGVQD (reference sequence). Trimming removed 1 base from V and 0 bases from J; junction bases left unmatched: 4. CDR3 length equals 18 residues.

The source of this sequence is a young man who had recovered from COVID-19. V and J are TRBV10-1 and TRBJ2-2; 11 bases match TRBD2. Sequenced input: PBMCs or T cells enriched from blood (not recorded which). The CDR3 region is CASSEFGTSGSNTGELFF. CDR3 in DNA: TGCGCCAGCAGTGAGTTTGGGACTAGCGGTTCGAACACCGGGGAGCTGTTTTTT.